The 25 T cell receptor beta chains below all came from one sample that was sequenced in a study of vaccination and CD4 T cells after COVID-19. Which antigens these TCRs recognize remains unknown. The assay that was used to sequence DNA from cultured CD4+ T cells was the Oncomine TCR Beta short-read assay. MiXCR, applied by TCRdb to the PCR reads, yields one record per CDR3 protein. This table has 12,000 or so distinct CDR3 sequences, 20% appearing once. Stated treatment: roughly ten-day PBMC culture with coronavirus spike peptide pools or control peptides (ViraFEST assay). The sample in question was CD4+ T cells from blood, cultured in vitro, obtained before SARS-CoV-2 vaccination. Receptor source: a human donor who received a COVID-19 vaccine.

This clonotype was seen a few times. This chain uses TRBV21-1 with TRBJ2-5. TRBV21-1 is a pseudogene locus. The CDR3 extends over 12 amino acids. The CDR3: CASSTFEETQYF. CDR3 DNA: TGTGCCAGCAGCACCTTCGAAGAGACCCAGTACTTC.

The CDR3 loop reads CAWSNPGSTGELFF. The CDR3 coding sequence is TGTGCCTGGAGTAATCCCGGATCCACCGGGGAGCTGTTTTTT. The chain recombines TRBV30 with TRBJ2-2; no firm D call. V dropped 2 bases and J dropped 4 bases, with 11 bases sitting between them. CDR3 length equals 14 residues. Germline lookup yields CDR1 GTSNPN and CDR2 SVGIG (reference sequence).

The table lists this clonotype with a few counts. V is TRBV20-1 and J is TRBJ2-1; the match to TRBD1 covers 8 bases. Trimming cost V 2 bases and J 2 bases; bases outside gene matches: 8. In germline, CDR1 is DFQATT, CDR2 SNEGSKA (reference sequence). This CDR3 contains 16 residues. CDR3 nucleotides: TGCAGTGCTAGATCCCCGACAGGGGTGACCTACAATGAGCAGTTCTTC. Protein sequence: CSARSPTGVTYNEQFF.

This clonotype appeared a few times. This CDR3 is CASIYRGGNNEQFF. DNA of the CDR3: TGTGCCAGCATCTATCGCGGGGGAAACAATGAGCAGTTCTTC. The V call is TRBV2, the J call TRBJ2-1, with 7 bases aligning to TRBD2. The CDR3 spans 14 residues. V shed 7 bases, J shed 5 bases, and the junction held 8 bases outside the gene matches. CDR1 is SNHLY, CDR2 FYNNEI, per germline.

This clonotype was detected a few times. CDR3 sequence reads: CATSDPGPTDTDTQYF. The CDR3 DNA follows: TGTGCCACCAGTGATCCGGGACCTACGGACACAGATACGCAGTATTTT. The J gene is TRBJ2-3, the V gene TRBV24-1; D possibly uses TRBD1 or TRBD2 (5 bases each). This CDR3 contains 16 residues. V lost 3 bases to trimming and J lost 2 bases, with 14 bases between them. Germline V gene data show CDR1 as KGHDR and CDR2 as SFDVKD.

V is TRBV3-1 and J is TRBJ2-5, with a weak D call TRBD2 (6 bases). Germline CDR1 LGHDT, CDR2 YNNKEL (reference sequence). The V end lost 4 bases, the J end lost 5 bases, and 23 bases lay between the germline ends. This CDR3 comprises 17 residues. In DNA, the CDR3 is TGTGCCAGCAGCCGGATGGCTGTTGGGGGGACGGAGGAGACCCAGTACTTC. Its protein product is CASSRMAVGGTEETQYF.

This clonotype is medium-sized (0.01 to 0.1%) within its sample. CDR3 loop: CATSDTDYGYTF. The CDR3, as DNA: TGTGCCACCAGCGACACCGACTATGGCTACACCTTC. This chain joins TRBV24-1 and TRBJ1-2; D uncertain. Germline V gives CDR1 KGHDR, CDR2 SFDVKD. The V end was cut by 7 bases, the J end by 3 bases, with 8 bases between. The CDR3 contains 12 residues.

This clonotype was detected only a few times. J is TRBJ2-1 and V is TRBV7-9, with no clear D. Looked up from germline, CDR1 is SEHNR and CDR2 is FQNEAQ (reference sequence). The germline V and J ends were trimmed by 3 bases and 0 bases, with 12 bases remaining between them. The CDR3 runs 16 residues. The CDR3 reads CASSFKVGVSYNEQFF. CDR3 bases: TGTGCCAGCAGCTTCAAGGTTGGGGTCTCCTACAATGAGCAGTTCTTC.

A few counts support this clonotype. The chain is built from TRBV19 and TRBJ1-2; 7 nucleotides agree with TRBD1. The V segment lost 5 bases and the J segment 4 bases; nucleotides outside the gene matches: 10. The CDR3 is made up of 15 amino acids. Germline V gives CDR1 LNHDA, CDR2 SQIVND (reference sequence). CDR3 nucleotide sequence: TGTGCCAGTAGTCCCCGACAGGGTTTTTCCTATGGCTACACCTTC. It translates to CASSPRQGFSYGYTF.

This clonotype is classed as medium-sized. The chain carries TRBV15 and TRBJ1-6; 7 bases are shared with TRBD1. J was trimmed by 14 bases and V by 0 bases; bases with no gene match: 10. Germline CDR1 is LNHNV and CDR2 is YYDKDF (reference sequence). The CDR3 sequence is 15 residues long. CDR3: CATSRDSGQHVTLHF. Written as DNA, the CDR3 is TGTGCCACCAGCAGAGATTCGGGACAGCACGTCACCCTCCACTTT.

This clonotype has more than one count but fewer than ten. This chain links TRBV20-1 with TRBJ2-3; no definite D call. V lost 3 bases, J lost 2 bases, and 9 bases lay in between. The germline V gene encodes CDR1 DFQATT and CDR2 SNEGSKA (reference sequence). This CDR3 has 13 residues. CDR3 nucleotides: TGCAGTGCTAGGGGCCGTTACACAGATACGCAGTATTTT. Amino acids: CSARGRYTDTQYF.

This clonotype is medium-sized within its sample. The CDR3 reads CASSPFTGWETQYF. CDR3 in DNA: TGTGCCAGCAGTCCGTTTACAGGATGGGAGACCCAGTACTTC. The V and J genes are TRBV7-2 and TRBJ2-5; weak D call: TRBD1 (5 bases). V dropped 6 bases and J dropped 5 bases, with 16 bases sitting between them. CDR1 and CDR2 from the germline V gene are SGHTA and FQGNSA. The length of the CDR3 is 14 residues.

The genes are TRBV5-1 and TRBJ2-7, with TRBD1 identical over 7 bases. The CDR3 has 17 amino acids. After removal of 1 base from V and 0 bases from J, the junction contained 10 bases not matched to a gene. The germline CDR1 and CDR2 sequences are SGHRS and YFSETQ. DNA of the CDR3: TGCGCCAGCAGCTTGTCAAAGACAGGGTCGAGCTCCTACGAGCAGTACTTC. Translating gives CASSLSKTGSSSYEQYF.

This clonotype was counted between two and nine times. The chain couples TRBV29-1 to TRBJ1-2; TRBD1 matches at 7 bases. This CDR3 has 13 residues. The trim removed 6 bases at V and 3 bases at J, leaving 7 bases unmatched. Per germline, CDR1 SQVTM and CDR2 ANQGSEA. CDR3 nucleotide sequence: TGCAGCGTGACGGACAGGAGGGACTATGGCTACACCTTC. This translates into CSVTDRRDYGYTF.

The J gene is TRBJ2-7, the V gene TRBV11-3; 7 nucleotides match TRBD1. The CDR3 consists of 15 residues. Germline loops: CDR1 SGHNT, CDR2 YENEEA. Losses at the gene ends were 0 bases for V and 1 base for J; bases not matched to a gene: 3. The CDR3 region is CASSLDRGQSYEQYF. In DNA, the CDR3 is TGTGCCAGCAGCTTAGATAGGGGACAGTCCTACGAGCAGTACTTC.

This clonotype showed up just a few times. V and J are TRBV10-3 and TRBJ2-7; TRBD1 matches at 9 bases. V lost 5 bases and J lost 2; bases outside the gene matches: 4. The V gene's germline CDR1 is ENHRY and CDR2 SYGVKD. This CDR3 region has 14 residues. DNA for the CDR3: TGTGCCATCAGTCCGGGACAGGGTACCTACGAGCAGTACTTC. Its translation is CAISPGQGTYEQYF.

The J gene is TRBJ1-5, the V gene TRBV7-2; possible D gene TRBD1, 6 bases. The CDR3 runs 15 residues. CDR1 is SGHTA, CDR2 FQGNSA, per germline. V dropped 5 bases and J dropped 6 bases, with 17 bases sitting between them. The CDR3 DNA reads TGTGCCAGCAGCCCGGTTGAGGGGGTAGTTCAGCCCCAGCATTTT. Protein: CASSPVEGVVQPQHF.

The V and J genes are TRBV24-1 and TRBJ2-5, with 7 bases identical to TRBD1. V trimming: 3 bases; J trimming: 1 base; junction bases outside the gene matches: 13. CDR3 length: 18 amino acids. Germline V lookup: CDR1 KGHDR, CDR2 SFDVKD. CDR3 nucleotide sequence: TGTGCCACCAGTGATGGGTACAGGGGAAAATGGGGCCAAGAGACCCAGTACTTC. Amino acids: CATSDGYRGKWGQETQYF.

V is TRBV5-1 and J is TRBJ2-7; the match to TRBD2 covers 8 bases. This CDR3 has 14 amino acids. Germline loops: CDR1 SGHRS, CDR2 YFSETQ. V was pared by 3 bases and J by 2 bases, with 4 bases of the junction left unmatched. CDR3 DNA: TGCGCCAGCAGCTACGGGGGGGGAACCTACGAGCAGTACTTC. Translating it yields CASSYGGGTYEQYF.

The chain has TRBV23-1 and TRBJ1-6; D not resolved. TRBV23-1 carries the ORF label, with uncertain function. This CDR3 has 20 residues. Trimming left V 0 bases short and J 0 bases short, with 18 bases between. CDR3: CASSQSRKRPSPSYNSPLHF. For the CDR3, the DNA is TGCGCCAGCAGTCAATCACGTAAGCGGCCGTCCCCCTCCTATAATTCACCCCTCCACTTT.

The V and J genes are TRBV24-1 and TRBJ2-5; 8 nucleotides match TRBD1. CDR3 size: 13 residues. The V and J ends lost 7 bases and 5 bases, in that order; junction bases with no gene match: 5. Per germline, CDR1 KGHDR and CDR2 SFDVKD. The CDR3 nucleotides are TGTGCCACCAGCCAGGGGGCGAGGGAGACCCAGTACTTC. Encoded protein: CATSQGARETQYF.

The V call is TRBV19, the J call TRBJ2-2; 12 nucleotides line up with TRBD2. The CDR3 loop spans 16 amino acids. The V segment lost 6 bases and the J segment 6 bases; nucleotides outside the gene matches: 8. Germline CDR1 reads LNHDA; CDR2 reads SQIVND (reference sequence). The CDR3 DNA sequence: TGTGCCAGTAGCCTTCCTCTAGCGGGGGGGCCCGGGGAGCTGTTTTTT. It encodes CASSLPLAGGPGELFF.

The rearrangement joins TRBV10-2 to TRBJ2-7, with D possibly TRBD2 on 5 matching bases. Germline V gene lookup returns CDR1 WSHSY and CDR2 SAAADI. V gave up 3 bases and J gave up 3 bases, with 9 bases separating them. CDR3 length: 13 amino acids. The DNA for the CDR3 is TGCGCCAGCAGTGATGGGAGAGTCTACGAGCAGTACTTC. Translation gives CASSDGRVYEQYF.

V gene TRBV6-1 combines with J gene TRBJ1-3; D is uncertain. CDR3 length: 13 amino acids. Germline V CDR1 and CDR2: MNHNS, SASEGT. Trimming stripped 6 bases from V and 0 bases from J, with 6 bases between. This CDR3 is CASSPLSGNTIYF. CDR3 DNA sequence: TGTGCCAGCAGCCCCCTCTCTGGAAACACCATATATTTT.

This clonotype was recorded a few times. The gene calls are TRBV20-1 and TRBJ1-5; D is unresolved. The CDR3 contains 13 residues. Germline CDR1 DFQATT, CDR2 SNEGSKA (reference sequence). The V and J ends lost 3 bases and 4 bases respectively, with 10 bases between them. The CDR3 DNA sequence: TGCAGTGCTAGGCGCGGAGGAAATCAGCCCCAGCATTTT. This encodes CSARRGGNQPQHF.